Listed below are T cell receptor beta chains from one sample, sequenced in a study of blood T cell repertoires in COVID-19. Assay used: immunoSEQ multiplex PCR; TCRdb lists only in-frame clones, some missing. The repertoire holds 350,000 to 500,000 clones, with approximately 90% as singletons. The source material was peripheral blood. Every receptor here comes from a man between 18 and 29 years old with COVID-19, enrolled during active disease. CDR3s leave out the opening cysteine and the closing phenylalanine or tryptophan. The order of the fields is CDR3 protein, J gene, V gene.

ASSSGTGGTGELF | TRBJ2-2 | TRBV2
ASSLRTSGGQETQY | TRBJ2-5 | TRBV7-9
ATEGQLNEKLF | TRBJ1-4 | TRBV15
ASSRTGQNIQY | TRBJ2-4 | TRBV5-1
ASSRRTGGDTQY | TRBJ2-3 | TRBV5-8
ASSPSGTHQETQY | TRBJ2-5 | TRBV19
ASSPTGTGSGNTIY | TRBJ1-3 | TRBV18
ASSNRDRGNTIY | TRBJ1-3 | TRBV5-6
AGFVGGMSTDTQY | TRBJ2-3 | TRBV21-1
SVEDWRTSQDTQY | TRBJ2-3 | TRBV29-1